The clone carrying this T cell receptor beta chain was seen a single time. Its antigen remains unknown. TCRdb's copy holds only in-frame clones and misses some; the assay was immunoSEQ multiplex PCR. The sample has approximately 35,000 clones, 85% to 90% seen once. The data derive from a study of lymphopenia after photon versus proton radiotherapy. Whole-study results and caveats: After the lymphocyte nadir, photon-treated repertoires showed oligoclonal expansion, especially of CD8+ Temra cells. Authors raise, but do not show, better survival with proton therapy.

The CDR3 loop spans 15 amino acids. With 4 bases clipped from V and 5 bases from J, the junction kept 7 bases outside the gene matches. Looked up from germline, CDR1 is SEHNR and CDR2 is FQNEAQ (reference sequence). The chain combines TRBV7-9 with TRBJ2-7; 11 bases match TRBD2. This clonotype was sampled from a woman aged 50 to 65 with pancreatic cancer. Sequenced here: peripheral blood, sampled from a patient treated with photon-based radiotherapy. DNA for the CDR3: TGTGCCAGCAGCTCCCCCCTAGCGGGAGGTAACGAGCAGTACTTC. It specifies CASSSPLAGGNEQYF.